The TCR beta chain described here comes from a study of T-cell memory formation after mild COVID-19. In the study overall: There were largely donor-specific TCR clusters. Findings and limits, study-wide: Clones that contracted from day 15 to 85 had balanced CD4/CD8; later expanders were CD4+ biased.

The authors produced TCR alpha and TCR beta cDNA libraries with sample barcodes and UMIs by 5'RACE using constant-segment primers. TCRdb re-called the 5' RACE reads through MiXCR, storing one row per CDR3 protein. Of some 150,000 distinct CDR3 sequences listed, 11% to 15% were seen once; the top ten hold less than 30%. Trimming took off 1 base at V and 8 bases at J, with 11 bases between the two ends. The CDR3 totals 13 residues. Germline CDR1 and CDR2: LGHDT and YNNKEL (reference sequence). Comments on this clonotype: Its antigen is undetermined.

This clonotype was obtained from an adult woman who had mild COVID-19 (a few samples of this study predate the infection). Cell type and time point are not known. The chain uses TRBV3-1 and TRBJ1-1; D is possibly TRBD1 (5 bases). The sequencing sample was made of PBMCs or a T cell subset sorted from them (not recorded which). CDR3 region: CASSQVAGWEAFF. The CDR3 DNA reads as TGTGCCAGCAGCCAAGTGGCAGGGTGGGAAGCTTTCTTT.